Listed here is a single T cell receptor (beta chain). The entry originates in a study of blood T cell repertoires in COVID-19. Per the original methods: Counts of nucleated cells, estimated from reference gene primer amplification, were obtained. Clones were sequenced by immunoSEQ multiplex PCR, and TCRdb holds only the in-frame ones, with some missing. The V and J calls and clone size are taken from that table; D and trimming were inferred from the DNA. The sample gives 77,000 or so clones, roughly 76% of which show up once; 25% to 30% is in the top ten. The sequence was collected from a woman aged 80 or older with active or convalescent COVID-19. The sequenced sample consisted of peripheral blood.

The CDR3 loop is CASIPGGEQYF. In DNA, the CDR3 is TGTGCCAGCATTCCGGGGGGCGAGCAGTACTTC. The V and J genes are TRBV5-5 and TRBJ2-7; 7 positions agree with TRBD2. The CDR3 has 11 residues. With 6 bases clipped from V and 6 bases from J, the junction kept 3 bases outside the gene matches. The germline V gene has CDR1 SGHKS and CDR2 YYEKEE (reference sequence).